This T cell receptor (beta chain) came from a study of identical twins. Between the trimmed V and J ends, which lost 2 bases and 6 bases, there was a span of 13 bases. CDR3 length: 14 amino acids. Germline loops: CDR1 MNHEY, CDR2 SMNVEV (reference sequence). TCRdb re-derived calls from the 5' RACE reads in MiXCR, one entry per CDR3 protein. Of some 1,600,000 distinct CDR3 sequences in the sample, roughly a third were seen once. The V call is TRBV27, the J call TRBJ1-2, with D perhaps TRBD1 (5 bases). This clonotype was obtained from a newborn girl in good health. The sequencing input was cord blood. CDR3 residues: CASSLQGTSHGYTF. As DNA, the CDR3 is TGTGCCAGCAGTTTACAGGGTACCTCACATGGCTACACCTTC.